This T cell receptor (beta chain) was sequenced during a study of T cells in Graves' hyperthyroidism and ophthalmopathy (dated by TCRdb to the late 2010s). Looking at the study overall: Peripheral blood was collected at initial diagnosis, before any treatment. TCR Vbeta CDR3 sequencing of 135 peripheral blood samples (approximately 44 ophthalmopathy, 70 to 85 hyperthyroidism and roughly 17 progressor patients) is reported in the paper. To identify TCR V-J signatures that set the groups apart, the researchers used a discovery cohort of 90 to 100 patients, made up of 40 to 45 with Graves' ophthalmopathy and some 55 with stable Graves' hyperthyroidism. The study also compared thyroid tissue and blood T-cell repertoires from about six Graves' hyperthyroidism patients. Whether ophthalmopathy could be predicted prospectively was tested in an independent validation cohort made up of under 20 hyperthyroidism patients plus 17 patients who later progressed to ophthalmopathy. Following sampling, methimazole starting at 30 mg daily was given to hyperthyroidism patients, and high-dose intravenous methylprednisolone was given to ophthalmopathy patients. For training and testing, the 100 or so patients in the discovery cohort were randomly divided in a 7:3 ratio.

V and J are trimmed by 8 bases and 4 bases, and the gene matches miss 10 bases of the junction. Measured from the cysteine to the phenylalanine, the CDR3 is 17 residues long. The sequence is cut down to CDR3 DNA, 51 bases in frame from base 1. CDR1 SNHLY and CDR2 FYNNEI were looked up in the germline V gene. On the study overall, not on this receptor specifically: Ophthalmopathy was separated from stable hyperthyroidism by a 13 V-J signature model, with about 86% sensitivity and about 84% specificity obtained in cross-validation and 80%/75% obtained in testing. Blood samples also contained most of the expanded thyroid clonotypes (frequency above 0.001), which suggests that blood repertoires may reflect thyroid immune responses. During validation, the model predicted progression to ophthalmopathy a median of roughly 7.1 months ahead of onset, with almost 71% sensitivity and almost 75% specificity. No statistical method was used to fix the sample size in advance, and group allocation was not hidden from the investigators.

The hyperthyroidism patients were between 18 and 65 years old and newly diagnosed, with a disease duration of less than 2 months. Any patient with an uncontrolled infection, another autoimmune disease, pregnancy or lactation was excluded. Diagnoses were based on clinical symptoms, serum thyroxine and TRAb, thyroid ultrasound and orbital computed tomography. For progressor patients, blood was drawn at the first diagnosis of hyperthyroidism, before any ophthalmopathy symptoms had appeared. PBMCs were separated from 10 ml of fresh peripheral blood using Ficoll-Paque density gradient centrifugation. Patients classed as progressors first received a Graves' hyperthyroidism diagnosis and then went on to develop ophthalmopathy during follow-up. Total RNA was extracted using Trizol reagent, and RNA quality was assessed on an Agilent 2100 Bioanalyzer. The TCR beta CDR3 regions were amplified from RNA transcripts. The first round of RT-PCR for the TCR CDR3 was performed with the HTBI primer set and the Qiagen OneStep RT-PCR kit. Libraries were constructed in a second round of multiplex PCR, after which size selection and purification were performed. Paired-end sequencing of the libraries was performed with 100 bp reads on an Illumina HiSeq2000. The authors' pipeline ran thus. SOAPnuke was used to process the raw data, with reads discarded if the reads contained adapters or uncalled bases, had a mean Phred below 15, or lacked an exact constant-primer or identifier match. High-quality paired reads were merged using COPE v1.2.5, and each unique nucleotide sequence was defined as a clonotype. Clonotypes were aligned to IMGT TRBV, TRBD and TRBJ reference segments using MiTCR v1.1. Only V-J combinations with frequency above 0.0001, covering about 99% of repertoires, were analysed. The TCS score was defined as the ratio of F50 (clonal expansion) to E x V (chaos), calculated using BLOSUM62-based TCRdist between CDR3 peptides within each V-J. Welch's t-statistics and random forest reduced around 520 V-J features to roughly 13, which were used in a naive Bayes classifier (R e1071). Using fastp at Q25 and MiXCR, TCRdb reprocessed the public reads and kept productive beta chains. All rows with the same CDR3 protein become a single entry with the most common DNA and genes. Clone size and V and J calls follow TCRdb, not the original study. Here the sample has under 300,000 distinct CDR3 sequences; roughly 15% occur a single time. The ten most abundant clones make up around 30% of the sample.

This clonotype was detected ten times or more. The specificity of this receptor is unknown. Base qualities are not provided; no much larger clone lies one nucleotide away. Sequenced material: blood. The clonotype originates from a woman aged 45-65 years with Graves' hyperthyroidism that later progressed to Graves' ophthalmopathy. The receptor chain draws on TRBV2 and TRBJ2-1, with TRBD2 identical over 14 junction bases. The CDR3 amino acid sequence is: CASPQRGTSGSYNEQFF. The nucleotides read TGTGCCAGCCCCCAGCGCGGGACTAGCGGGAGTTACAATGAGCAGTTCTTC.